This T cell receptor beta chain was obtained from a study of response to subunit inactivated influenza vaccine listed by TCRdb under 2018. For the study in its entirety: The study used deep quantitative T cell receptor repertoire profiling to track responses to a trivalent subunit inactivated influenza vaccine.

CDR3 length: 16 amino acids, cysteine to phenylalanine. Only CDR3 DNA is held: 48 bases, read in frame from base 1. Trimming removed 1 base from V and 0 bases from J; the gene matches leave 2 bases unexplained. Study-wide conclusions, independent of this receptor: It was suggested by the authors that each seasonal influenza vaccination may recruit only a limited number of new T cells.

Notes on this clonotype: Its binding antigen is unknown. No much larger clone is present one base from it, and per-base qualities are unavailable.

The library was obtained by RT-PCR. The sample was run on an Illumina HiSeq 2500. The public reads were run again by TCRdb, first through fastp at Q25 and then through MiXCR, and only productive beta chains were kept. Entries that share a CDR3 protein sequence are merged under the most common genes and DNA. The sample table contains about 190,000 distinct CDR3 sequences; only one count was recorded for about 15% of them. The ten biggest clones cover approximately 24% of the sample. The sample consisted of CD8+ T cells sorted from PBMCs, taken about 5 days after vaccination. This receptor was obtained from a man between 45 and 60 years old who received an inactivated influenza vaccine. Donor details come from another sample of the same person, matched by shared clones. The rearrangement combines TRBV12-3 or TRBV12-4 with TRBJ2-3, with TRBD1 matching 9 junction bases. The CDR3 corresponds to CASSLGTGDSTDTQYF. The DNA reads TGTGCCAGCAGTTTAGGGACAGGGGATAGCACAGATACGCAGTATTTT.